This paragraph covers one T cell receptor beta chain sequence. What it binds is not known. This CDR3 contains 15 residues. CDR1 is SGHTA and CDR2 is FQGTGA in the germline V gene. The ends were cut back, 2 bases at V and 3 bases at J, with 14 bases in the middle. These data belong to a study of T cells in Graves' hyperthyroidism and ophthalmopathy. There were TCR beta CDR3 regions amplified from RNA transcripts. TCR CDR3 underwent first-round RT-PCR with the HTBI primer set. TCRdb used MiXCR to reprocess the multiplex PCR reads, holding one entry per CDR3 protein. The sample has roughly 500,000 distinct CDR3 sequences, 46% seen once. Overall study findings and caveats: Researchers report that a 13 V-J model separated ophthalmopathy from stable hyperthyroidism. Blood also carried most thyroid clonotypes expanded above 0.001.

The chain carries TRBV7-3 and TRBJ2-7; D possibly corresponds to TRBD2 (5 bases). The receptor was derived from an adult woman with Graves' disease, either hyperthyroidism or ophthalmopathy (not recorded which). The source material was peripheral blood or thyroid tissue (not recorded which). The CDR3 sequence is CASSLLASPYYEQYF. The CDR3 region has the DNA TGTGCCAGCAGCTTATTGGCTAGCCCCTACTACGAGCAGTACTTC.